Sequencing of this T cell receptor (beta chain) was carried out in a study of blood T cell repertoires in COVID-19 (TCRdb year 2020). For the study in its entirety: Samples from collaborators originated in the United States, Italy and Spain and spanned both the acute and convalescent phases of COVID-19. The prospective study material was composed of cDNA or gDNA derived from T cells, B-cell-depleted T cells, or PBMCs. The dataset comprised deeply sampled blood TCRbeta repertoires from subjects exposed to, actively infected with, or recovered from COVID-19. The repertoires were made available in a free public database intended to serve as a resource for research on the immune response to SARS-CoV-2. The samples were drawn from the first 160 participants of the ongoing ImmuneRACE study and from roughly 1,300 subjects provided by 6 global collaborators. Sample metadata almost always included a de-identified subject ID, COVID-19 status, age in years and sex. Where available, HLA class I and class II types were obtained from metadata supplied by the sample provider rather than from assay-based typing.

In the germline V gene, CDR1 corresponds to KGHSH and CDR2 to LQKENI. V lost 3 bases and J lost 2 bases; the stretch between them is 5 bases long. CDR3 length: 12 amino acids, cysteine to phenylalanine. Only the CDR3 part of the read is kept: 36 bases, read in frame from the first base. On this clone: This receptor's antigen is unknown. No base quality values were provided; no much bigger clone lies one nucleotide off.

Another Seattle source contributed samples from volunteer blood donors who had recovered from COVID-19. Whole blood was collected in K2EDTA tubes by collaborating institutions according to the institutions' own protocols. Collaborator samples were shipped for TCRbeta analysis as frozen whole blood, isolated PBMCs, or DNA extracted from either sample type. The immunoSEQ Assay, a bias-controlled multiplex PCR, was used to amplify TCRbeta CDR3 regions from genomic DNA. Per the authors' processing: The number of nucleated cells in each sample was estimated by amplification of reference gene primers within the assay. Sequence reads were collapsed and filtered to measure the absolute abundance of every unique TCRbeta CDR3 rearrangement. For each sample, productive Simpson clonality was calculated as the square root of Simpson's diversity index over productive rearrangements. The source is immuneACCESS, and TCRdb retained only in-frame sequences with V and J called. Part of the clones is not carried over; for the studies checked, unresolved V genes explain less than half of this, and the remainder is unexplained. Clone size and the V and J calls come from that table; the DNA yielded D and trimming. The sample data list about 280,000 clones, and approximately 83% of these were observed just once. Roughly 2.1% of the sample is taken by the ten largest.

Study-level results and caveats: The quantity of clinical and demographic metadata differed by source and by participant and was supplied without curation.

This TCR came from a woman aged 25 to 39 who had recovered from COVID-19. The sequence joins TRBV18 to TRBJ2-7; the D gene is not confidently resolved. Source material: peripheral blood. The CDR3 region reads CASSPGTYEQYF. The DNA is TGTGCCAGCTCACCGGGCACCTACGAGCAGTACTTC.